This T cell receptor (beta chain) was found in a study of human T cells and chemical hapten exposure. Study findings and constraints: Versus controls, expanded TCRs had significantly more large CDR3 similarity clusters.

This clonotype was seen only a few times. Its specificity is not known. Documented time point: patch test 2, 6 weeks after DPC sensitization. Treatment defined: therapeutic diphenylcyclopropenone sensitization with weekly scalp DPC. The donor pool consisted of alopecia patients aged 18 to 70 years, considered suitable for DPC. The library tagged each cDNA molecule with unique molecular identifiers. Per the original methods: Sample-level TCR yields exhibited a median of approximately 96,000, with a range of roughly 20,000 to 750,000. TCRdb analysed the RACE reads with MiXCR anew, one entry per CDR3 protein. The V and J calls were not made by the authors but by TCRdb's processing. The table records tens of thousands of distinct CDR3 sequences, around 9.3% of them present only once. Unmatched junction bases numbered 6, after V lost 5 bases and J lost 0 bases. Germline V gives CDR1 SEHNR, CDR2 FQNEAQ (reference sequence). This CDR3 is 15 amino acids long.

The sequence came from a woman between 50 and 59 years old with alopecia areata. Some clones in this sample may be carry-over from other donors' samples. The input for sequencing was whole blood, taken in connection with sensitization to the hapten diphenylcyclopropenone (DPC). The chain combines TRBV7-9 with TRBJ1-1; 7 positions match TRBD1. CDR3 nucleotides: TGTGCCAGCAGCGGGAACAGGGGCGTGAACACTGAAGCTTTCTTT. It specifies CASSGNRGVNTEAFF.